These 14 T cell receptor beta chains originate from one sample sequenced in a study of blood T cells in healthy people across ages. The second PCR ran roughly 6 to 11 cycles with a sample-barcoded 5' primer and J-beta primers. TCRdb re-analysed the 5' RACE reads in MiXCR, keeping a single row per CDR3 protein. This table holds some 900,000 distinct CDR3 sequences, around 48% found once. Specimen: blood. The receptors come from a man aged 30-40 years in good health.

The rearrangement joins TRBV24-1 to TRBJ2-2; tentative D call: TRBD2 (5 bases). CDR3 length equals 12 residues. Between the trimmed V and J ends, which lost 7 bases and 6 bases, there was a span of 8 bases. Germline CDR1 reads KGHDR; CDR2 reads SFDVKD. The CDR3 loop reads CATRPGAGELFF. CDR3 coding DNA: TGTGCCACCAGGCCCGGGGCCGGGGAGCTGTTTTTT.

V gene TRBV6-2 or TRBV6-3 combines with J gene TRBJ1-6, with D possibly being TRBD1 (5 bases). The CDR3 is 14 amino acids. CDR1 and CDR2 (germline): MNHEY, SVGEGT. V was cut by 8 bases and J by 9 bases, with 17 bases left in between. CDR3 nucleotide sequence: TGTGCCAGCGGGGCGGTCGGGTCCGGTTCACCCCTCCACTTT. Amino acids: CASGAVGSGSPLHF.

The V and J genes are TRBV3-1 and TRBJ2-7; D not resolved. In germline, CDR1 is LGHDT, CDR2 YNNKEL (reference sequence). The CDR3 consists of 13 residues. The germline V and J ends were trimmed by 6 bases and 2 bases, with 11 bases remaining between them. CDR3 coding DNA: TGTGCCAGCAGGGGTAGGATTACCTACGAGCAGTACTTC. Encoded protein: CASRGRITYEQYF.

The chain carries TRBV28 and TRBJ2-3; possible D gene TRBD1, 5 bases. The germline V and J ends were trimmed by 5 bases and 5 bases, with 14 bases remaining between them. The CDR3 has 14 residues. Germline CDR1 is MDHEN and CDR2 is SYDVKM. In DNA form, the CDR3 reads TGTGCCAGCAGTCTTGAATACCAGGGAGATACGCAGTATTTT. Translating it yields CASSLEYQGDTQYF.

The chain uses TRBV11-2 and TRBJ2-7, with TRBD2 matching 10 bases. CDR1 and CDR2 (germline): SGHAT, FQNNGV. J was trimmed by 4 bases and V by 1 base; bases with no gene match: 7. The length of the CDR3 is 16 residues. The CDR3 loop reads CASSLGVSGGFYEQYF. CDR3 sequence (DNA): TGTGCCAGCAGCTTAGGGGTTAGCGGGGGGTTTTACGAGCAGTACTTC.

V and J are TRBV5-4 and TRBJ1-5, with TRBD1 identical over 7 bases. The germline V gene has CDR1 SGHNT and CDR2 YYREEE (reference sequence). J gave up 5 bases and V 4 bases, and 12 bases lay outside the gene matches. The CDR3 runs 16 residues. CDR3 residues: CASSPPRQGRDQPQHF. CDR3 in DNA: TGTGCCAGCAGCCCCCCCCGACAGGGACGCGATCAGCCCCAGCATTTT.

This clonotype came up many times. V and J are TRBV20-1 and TRBJ1-2, with D unclear. Per the germline V gene, CDR1 is DFQATT and CDR2 is SNEGSKA (reference sequence). The CDR3 has 14 residues. V lost 0 bases and J lost 3, with 11 bases in between. The CDR3 region has the DNA TGCAGTGCTAGAGATCTCGGGTTTGACTATGGCTACACCTTC. This translates into CSARDLGFDYGYTF.

The chain has TRBV11-1 and TRBJ2-7; 8 positions agree with TRBD2. The J segment lost 2 bases and the V segment lost 6 bases, leaving 18 bases of the junction unmatched. Germline loops: CDR1 SGHAT, CDR2 FQDESV (reference sequence). This CDR3 is 18 amino acids long. CDR3 DNA: TGTGCCAGCAGACCCCTCGGGGGGGGCCGCGGAGCTGCCTACGAGCAGTACTTC. This translates into CASRPLGGGRGAAYEQYF.

Remarks on this clonotype: A clone one base away is much larger, so this may be a read error. The chain carries TRBV3-1 and TRBJ2-1; D unresolved. Looked up from germline, CDR1 is LGHDT and CDR2 is YNNKEL (reference sequence). CDR3 length: 12 amino acids. V was pared by 4 bases and J by 11 bases, with 12 bases between. CDR3 region: CASSRAGRQQFF. In nucleotides, the CDR3 is TGTGCCAGCAGCCGAGCCGGACGGCAGCAGTTCTTC.

A single count supports this clonotype. The chain is built from TRBV29-1 and TRBJ1-1; D perhaps matches TRBD1 (6 bases). Germline V gene sequence: CDR1 SQVTM, CDR2 ANQGSEA. V gave up 7 bases and J gave up 3 bases, with 21 bases separating them. The CDR3 runs 15 residues. CDR3 residues: CSAGIQGTGDTEAFF. As DNA, the CDR3 is TGCAGCGCTGGGATTCAGGGGACGGGCGACACTGAAGCTTTCTTT.

This clonotype was detected a few times. The V call is TRBV27, the J call TRBJ2-1; D possibly uses TRBD1 or TRBD2 (7 bases each). Per the germline V gene, CDR1 is MNHEY and CDR2 is SMNVEV (reference sequence). Trimming took 8 bases from V and 4 from J, leaving 15 bases between them. The CDR3 sequence is 14 residues long. The CDR3 loop is CASGGDRLYNEQFF. CDR3 nucleotides: TGTGCCAGCGGGGGGGACAGATTATACAATGAGCAGTTCTTC.

The chain combines TRBV29-1 with TRBJ2-6, with D uncertain. The CDR3 covers 12 residues. V was shortened by 6 bases and J by 0 bases, with 3 bases between the two germline ends. Per the germline V gene, CDR1 is SQVTM and CDR2 is ANQGSEA. CDR3 nucleotides: TGCAGCGTGGCCTCTGGGGCCAACGTCCTGACTTTC. As protein: CSVASGANVLTF.

V is TRBV6-5 and J is TRBJ2-4; no firm D call. The V gene's germline CDR1 is MNHEY and CDR2 SVGAGI. CDR3 length: 14 residues. Trimming stripped 8 bases from V and 5 bases from J, with 16 bases between. The CDR3, as DNA: TGTGCCAGCTCGGAAGCCAGGAGAGAAAACATTCAGTACTTC. This translates into CASSEARRENIQYF.

This clonotype showed up just a few times. V gene TRBV7-2 combines with J gene TRBJ2-7; D is unclear. V dropped 1 base and J dropped 6 bases, with 19 bases sitting between them. Per the germline V gene, CDR1 is SGHTA and CDR2 is FQGNSA. The CDR3 consists of 16 residues. CDR3 nucleotides: TGTGCCAGCAGCTTAGTGTTGTTGGCGGCCGCAGGCGAGCAGTACTTC. This translates into CASSLVLLAAAGEQYF.